The 19 T cell receptor beta chains reported below all come from one sample, sequenced in a study of CD8+CD57+ T cells in acquired aplastic anemia. Using genomic DNA as the template, TCR beta VDJ and CDR3 profiling was carried out. MiXCR, run by TCRdb on the reads, gives a single entry per CDR3 protein. The profile shows approximately 190,000 distinct CDR3 sequences, around half of them singletons. Sequencing involved patients with CD8+CD57+ cell expansion previously shown by flow cytometry. The sample taken for sequencing was sorted CD4+, CD8+, or CD8+CD57+ T cells (not recorded which) from PBMCs. The receptor source for this set is a human donor with aplastic anemia.

Only a few counts were recorded for this clonotype. The chain joins TRBV7-8 to TRBJ2-2; D unresolved. Germline V gene data show CDR1 as SGHVS and CDR2 as FQNEAQ. Trimming stripped 5 bases from V and 7 bases from J, with 11 bases between. CDR3 size: 13 residues. The CDR3 coding sequence is TGTGCCAGCAGCCCCCGGACGGGCGGGGAGCTGTTTTTT. Translated, it gives CASSPRTGGELFF.

This clonotype was recorded only once. CDR3 bases: TGTGCCAGCAGTGTTCAAGCGGGGGGGCCATATGAGCAGTTCTTC. Protein sequence: CASSVQAGGPYEQFF. The V call is TRBV2, the J call TRBJ2-1; 10 positions agree with TRBD2. This CDR3 comprises 15 residues. The junction had 8 bases not matched to a gene; V was cut back by 4 bases and J by 8 bases. The germline V gene encodes CDR1 SNHLY and CDR2 FYNNEI.

This clonotype was observed at least ten times. The chain carries TRBV20-1 and TRBJ2-3; D is uncertain. V dropped 5 bases and J dropped 13 bases, with 13 bases sitting between them. The CDR3 runs to 10 residues. Germline V gives CDR1 DFQATT, CDR2 SNEGSKA (reference sequence). Written as DNA, the CDR3 is TGCAGTGCTTCGCGCATCCGGGAGTATTTT. Translated: CSASRIREYF.

This rearrangement joins TRBV29-1 to TRBJ1-4; 9 bases line up with TRBD1. J lost 7 bases, V lost 6 bases, and 6 bases had no gene match. CDR1 is SQVTM and CDR2 is ANQGSEA in the germline V gene. The CDR3 spans 13 residues. The CDR3 sequence: CSVEGQGGEKLFF. As DNA, the CDR3 is TGCAGCGTAGAGGGACAGGGAGGTGAAAAACTGTTTTTT.

Comments on this clonotype: A read error may produce the germline difference seen at one junction end. This chain links TRBV2 with TRBJ1-5; D unclear. This CDR3 is 13 amino acids long. The V gene's germline CDR1 is SNHLY and CDR2 FYNNEI. The CDR3 sequence: CATSDYGNQPQHF. Here the CDR3 DNA reads TGTGCCACCAGTGATTATGGAAATCAGCCCCAGCATTTT. Based on the CDR3 plus reference TRBV2 and TRBJ1-5, the full variable domain is EPEVTQTPSHQVTQMGQEVILRCVPISNHLYFYWYRQILGQKVEFLVSFYNNEISEKSEIFDDQFSVERPDGSNFTLKIRSTKLEDSAMYFCATSDYGNQPQHFGDGTRLSIL.

The chain is built from TRBV25-1 and TRBJ2-2; D possibly corresponds to TRBD1 (6 bases). The CDR3 is 15 amino acids. V was trimmed by 2 bases and J by 5 bases, leaving 12 bases between them. Germline CDR1 and CDR2: MGHDK and SYGVNS. The DNA of the CDR3 is TGTGCCAGCAGTGAACCAGGGGCCGGGACCGGGGAGCTGTTTTTT. Translating gives CASSEPGAGTGELFF.

This clonotype was seen at least ten times. The chain has TRBV24-1 and TRBJ2-1; D uncertain. The germline gives CDR1 KGHDR, CDR2 SFDVKD. The CDR3 runs 13 residues. V dropped 7 bases and J dropped 4 bases, with 10 bases sitting between them. CDR3 DNA: TGTGCCACCAGGGGTGGCACTTACAATGAGCAGTTCTTC. Translated: CATRGGTYNEQFF.

On this clonotype: This sequence may be a read error, since a much larger clone differs from it by one base. The chain couples TRBV11-1 to TRBJ2-2, with D tentatively TRBD2 (7 bases). Per the germline V gene, CDR1 is SGHAT and CDR2 is FQDESV (reference sequence). CDR3 length: 16 residues. This CDR3 is CASIQRRGAGTGELLF. The CDR3 DNA reads TGTGCCAGCATCCAGCGCCGGGGGGCGGGCACCGGGGAGCTGCTTTTT.

A note on this clonotype: A clone one base away is much larger, so this may be a read error. The gene calls are TRBV19 and TRBJ2-7; 15 bases line up with TRBD2. This CDR3 contains 18 residues. Germline V gene lookup returns CDR1 LNHDA and CDR2 SQIVND (reference sequence). The CDR3 reads CASGIVGGLAGGPHEQYF. In nucleotides, the CDR3 is TGTGCCAGTGGTATAGTTGGGGGACTAGCGGGAGGACCCCACGAGCAGTACTTC.

CDR3 DNA sequence: TGTGCCAGTAACAGGAACACTGAAGCTTTCTTT. It codes for CASNRNTEAFF. The chain uses TRBV25-1 and TRBJ1-1, with D hard to call. Per germline, CDR1 MGHDK and CDR2 SYGVNS. The length of the CDR3 is 11 residues. Trimming left V 9 bases short and J 1 base short, with 6 bases between.

The gene calls are TRBV6-1 and TRBJ1-1; D gene unclear. This CDR3 spans 12 amino acids. The V gene lost 6 bases and the J gene lost 4 bases, with 9 bases spanning the gap. Germline V gene sequence: CDR1 MNHNS, CDR2 SASEGT. CDR3 DNA: TGTGCCAGCAGCGGCACGATCACTGAAGCTTTCTTT. It yields the protein CASSGTITEAFF.

The CDR3 DNA sequence: TGTGCCAGTAAGTACAGGGATCAAGAGACCCAGTACTTC. Amino acids: CASKYRDQETQYF. The gene calls are TRBV19 and TRBJ2-5; D might be TRBD1 (6 bases). Per germline, CDR1 LNHDA and CDR2 SQIVND (reference sequence). The CDR3 runs 13 residues. V was cut by 7 bases and J by 2 bases, with 11 bases left in between.

This chain joins TRBV10-3 and TRBJ2-3; 10 bases map to TRBD1. V gave up 4 bases and J gave up 2 bases; unmatched junction bases: 3. The CDR3 runs 15 residues. The germline gives CDR1 ENHRY, CDR2 SYGVKD. The CDR3 protein is CAISADRGLTDTQYF. The CDR3 nucleotides are TGTGCCATCAGTGCTGACAGGGGGCTCACAGATACGCAGTATTTT.

This clonotype has a count of ten or more. V is TRBV29-1 and J is TRBJ2-7; 10 nucleotides line up with TRBD2. V lost 1 base to trimming and J lost 4 bases; unmatched junction nucleotides: 7. The length of the CDR3 is 15 residues. CDR1 and CDR2 (germline): SQVTM, ANQGSEA. The CDR3 region is CSVEGSPSGSYEQYF. The CDR3 DNA sequence: TGCAGCGTTGAAGGGTCTCCTAGCGGGAGTTACGAGCAGTACTTC.

This chain links TRBV11-1 with TRBJ1-2; 10 bases are shared with TRBD1. This CDR3 has 16 amino acids. The germline CDR1 and CDR2 sequences are SGHAT and FQDESV (reference sequence). The V gene end was trimmed by 4 bases and the J gene end by 4 bases; junction bases not matched to a gene: 9. The chain's CDR3 is CASSSDRDRGVYGYTF. DNA for the CDR3: TGTGCCAGCAGCTCGGACCGGGACAGGGGAGTCTATGGCTACACCTTC.

This clonotype was found many times. This chain joins TRBV24-1 and TRBJ2-1, with no clear D. V lost 4 bases to trimming and J lost 4 bases, with 16 bases between them. This CDR3 is built from 16 residues. Germline CDR1 KGHDR, CDR2 SFDVKD. DNA of the CDR3: TGTGCCACCAGTGAGTTCGGGCAGGATCCATACAATGAGCAGTTCTTC. It encodes CATSEFGQDPYNEQFF.

The rearrangement uses TRBV6-1 and TRBJ2-1; D uncertain. V was pared by 7 bases and J by 0 bases, with 13 bases between. The CDR3 covers 15 residues. Per germline, CDR1 MNHNS and CDR2 SASEGT. Written as DNA, the CDR3 is TGTGCCAGCACCACAGCAAGGAGCTCCTACAATGAGCAGTTCTTC. Its protein product is CASTTARSSYNEQFF.

V and J are TRBV5-6 and TRBJ2-1; D might be TRBD2 (6 bases). Deletions cut 4 bases from V and 9 bases from J, with 14 bases between. The CDR3 spans 13 residues. Germline CDR1 is SGHDT and CDR2 is YYEEEE. This chain's CDR3 is CASSPPGRIEQFF. The CDR3 nucleotides read TGTGCCAGCAGCCCCCCAGGGAGGATTGAGCAGTTCTTC.

This clonotype occurred many times. The chain carries TRBV19 and TRBJ1-2; the match to TRBD1 covers 9 bases. From germline, CDR1 is LNHDA and CDR2 SQIVND (reference sequence). V shed 8 bases and J 2 bases; nucleotides not matched to a gene: 3. CDR3 length: 13 amino acids. CDR3 in amino acids: CASHRGRNYGYTF. For the CDR3, the DNA is TGTGCCAGTCACAGGGGGCGGAACTATGGCTACACCTTC.